This record concerns one TCR beta chain sequence. Antigen specificity is unknown. These data originate in a study of post-analysis software for immune sequencing data. On the study more broadly: Included courses were relapsing-remitting and secondary progressive multiple sclerosis; progressive-relapsing multiple sclerosis was also included.

Tagging with unique molecular identifiers was a feature of the TCR beta cDNA libraries. A population of about 0.95 to 10 million T cells gave rise to 400,000 to 550,000 cDNA molecules. In TCRdb, the PCR reads were re-called with MiXCR into one record per CDR3 protein. The table shows 450,000 or so distinct CDR3 sequences, with roughly 45% occurring only once. Study-wide points: Significantly decreased normalized Chao1 diversity was recorded for multiple sclerosis patients relative to controls.

Sequencing used blood. This TCR came from a girl aged 5-17 years with multiple sclerosis.

CDR3 region: CASNLRNNEQFF. In nucleotides, the CDR3 is TGTGCCAGCAACTTGCGGAACAATGAGCAGTTCTTC. The chain combines TRBV7-2 with TRBJ2-1; no definite D call. Trimming stripped 7 bases from V and 5 bases from J, with 9 bases between. The germline V gene has CDR1 SGHTA and CDR2 FQGNSA. The CDR3 runs 12 residues.